This T cell receptor beta chain is from a study of T cell responses to AZD1222 COVID-19 vaccine (dated by TCRdb to the early 2020s). Regarding the research as a whole: AZD1222 recipients whose second dose came at about 4 weeks and those whose second dose came at about 12 weeks were combined into one group, since spike-specific TCR depth and breadth did not differ between the two schedules. A total of 233 trial participants underwent TCR sequencing, of whom some 210 received two doses of AZD1222 and about 25 received two doses of the MenACWY control vaccine. Trial participants were enrolled by age into subgroups of 18-55, 56-69 and 70-plus years, and approximately 150, 30 and 60 TCR-sequenced participants, respectively, were included in these subgroups.

The CDR3 regions of human TCRbeta chains were subjected to immunosequencing. The source study handled its data this way. Repertoire TCRs were checked for matches against a reference library of SARS-CoV-2-specific TCRs that had been generated using the MIRA antigen-specificity platform. Breadth meant the fraction of unique TCRs that were SARS-CoV-2-associated, whereas depth meant the fraction of total T cells that were SARS-CoV-2-associated. Using the MIRA data, each spike-specific TCR was mapped to the spike region that the TCR reacts to and placed in a CD4 or CD8 class. Log10-transformed breadth and depth values were compared by one-way ANOVA with Sidak's multiple comparisons tests. What TCRdb holds here is the immuneACCESS table cut down to in-frame rearrangements. Part of the clones is not present; checked against another copy, under half of the missing clones reflect an unresolved V gene, and the others are unexplained. The V and J calls and clone size come from that table; D and trimming were worked out from the DNA. The sample table contains about 120,000 clones; only one count was recorded for 92% of them. The top ten hold 1.7% of the sample.

For CDR1 and CDR2, the germline V gene (reference sequence) lists SEHNR and FQNEAQ. Taken from cysteine to phenylalanine, the CDR3 has 16 residues. Just CDR3 DNA is preserved here, 48 bases in frame from base 1. V is pruned by 2 bases and J by 5 bases, leaving 6 bases of the junction without a gene match. A word on this clone: It lacks a known antigen. No clone much larger than this one lies a single base away; base qualities are absent.

Results and caveats for the whole study, not just this receptor: In the small 56-69-year group, the increase in depth fell short of significance, most likely because of low power. Reportedly, almost half of the unique spike-specific TCRs recognized epitopes lying outside the regions that are mutated in the B.1.351 and B.1.1.7 variants. Spike-specific TCR breadth and depth rose significantly after two AZD1222 doses compared with day 0 and with MenACWY recipients. The vaccine-associated CD4 TCRs covered the entire spike protein, and the dominant responses fell in regions 160-218 and 743-854. Conclusions about previously exposed vaccinees were limited because only a handful of AZD1222 recipients were SARS-CoV-2 seropositive at baseline. Because no day 14 peak-response samples were available, the repertoires could be characterized only after the peak T cell response. Participants were mostly white British and included more females than males, and it was suggested by the authors that clonal diversity may have been underestimated.

In the paper's terms, the time point label means: baseline before first vaccination. Vaccinee samples were obtained from the UK trials COV001 and COV002, which included a single-blind randomized controlled phase 2/3 trial of AZD1222 (ChAdOx1 nCoV-19) in healthy adults. For TCRbeta chain sequencing, PBMC samples were collected from trial participants at day 0 and at day 28 after the second dose. The clonotype was recovered from an adult in good health. The sequencing used peripheral blood, collected on day 0 of AZD1222 vaccination. The chain links TRBV7-9 with TRBJ1-6; 7 central bases correspond to TRBD1. The CDR3 corresponds to CASSLLDGTDNSPLHF. The DNA reads TGTGCCAGCAGCTTATTAGACGGGACAGATAATTCACCCCTCCACTTT. With the portions outside the CDR3 filled from the reference TRBV7-9 and TRBJ1-6 genes, the complete variable region becomes DTGVSQNPRHKITKRGQNVTFRCDPISEHNRLYWYRQTLGQGPEFLTYFQNEAQLEKSRLLSDRFSAERPKGSFSTLEIQRTEQGDSAMYLCASSLLDGTDNSPLHFGNGTRLTVT.